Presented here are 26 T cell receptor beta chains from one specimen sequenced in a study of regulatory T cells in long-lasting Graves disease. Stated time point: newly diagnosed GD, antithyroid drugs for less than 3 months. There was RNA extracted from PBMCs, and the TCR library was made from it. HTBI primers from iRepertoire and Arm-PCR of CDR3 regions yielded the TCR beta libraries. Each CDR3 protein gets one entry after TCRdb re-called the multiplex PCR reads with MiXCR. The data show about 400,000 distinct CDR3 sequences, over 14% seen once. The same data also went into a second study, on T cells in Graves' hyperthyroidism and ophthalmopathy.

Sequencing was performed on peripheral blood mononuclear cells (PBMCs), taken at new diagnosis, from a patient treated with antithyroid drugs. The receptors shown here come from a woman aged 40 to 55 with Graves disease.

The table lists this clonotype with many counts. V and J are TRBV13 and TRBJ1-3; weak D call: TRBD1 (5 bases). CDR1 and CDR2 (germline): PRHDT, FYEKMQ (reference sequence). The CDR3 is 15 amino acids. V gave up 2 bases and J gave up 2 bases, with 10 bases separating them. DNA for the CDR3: TGTGCCAGCAGCTTAAGGGGAGGCGCTGGAAACACCATATATTTT. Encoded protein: CASSLRGGAGNTIYF. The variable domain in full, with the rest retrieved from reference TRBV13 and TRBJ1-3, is AAGVIQSPRHLIKEKRETATLKCYPIPRHDTVYWYQQGPGQDPQFLISFYEKMQSDKGSIPDRFSAQQFSDYHSELNMSSLELGDSALYFCASSLRGGAGNTIYFGEGSWLTVV.

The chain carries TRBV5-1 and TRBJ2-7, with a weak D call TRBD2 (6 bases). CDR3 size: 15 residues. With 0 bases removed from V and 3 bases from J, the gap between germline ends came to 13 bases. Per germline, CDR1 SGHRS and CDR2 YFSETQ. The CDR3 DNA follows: TGCGCCAGCAGCTTGGGTCGAGCGGGCTACTACGAGCAGTACTTC. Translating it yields CASSLGRAGYYEQYF.

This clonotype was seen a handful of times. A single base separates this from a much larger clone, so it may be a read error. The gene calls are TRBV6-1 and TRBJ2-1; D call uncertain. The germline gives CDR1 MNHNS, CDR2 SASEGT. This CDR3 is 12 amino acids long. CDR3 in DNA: TGTGCCAGCAGCCACGGTCAAGTTGAGCAGCTCTTC. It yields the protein CASSHGQVEQLF.

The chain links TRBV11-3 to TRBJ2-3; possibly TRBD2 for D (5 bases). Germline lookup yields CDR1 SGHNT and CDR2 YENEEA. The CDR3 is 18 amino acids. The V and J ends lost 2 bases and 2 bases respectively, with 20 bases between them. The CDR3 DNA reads TGTGCCAGCAGCTTATCCCTTCGGCTAGCCCAAGTCACAGATACGCAGTATTTT. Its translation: CASSLSLRLAQVTDTQYF. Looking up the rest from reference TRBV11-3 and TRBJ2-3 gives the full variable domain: EAGVVQSPRYKIIEKKQPVAFWCNPISGHNTLYWYLQNLGQGPELLIRYENEEAVDDSQLPKDRFSAERLKGVDSTLKIQPAELGDSAVYLCASSLSLRLAQVTDTQYFGPGTRLTVL.

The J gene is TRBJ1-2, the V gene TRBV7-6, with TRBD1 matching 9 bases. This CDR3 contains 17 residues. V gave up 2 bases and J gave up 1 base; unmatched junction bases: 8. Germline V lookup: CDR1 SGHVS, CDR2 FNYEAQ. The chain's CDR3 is CASSLIVSGQGNYGYTF. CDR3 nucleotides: TGTGCCAGCAGCTTAATTGTGTCGGGACAGGGTAACTATGGCTACACCTTC.

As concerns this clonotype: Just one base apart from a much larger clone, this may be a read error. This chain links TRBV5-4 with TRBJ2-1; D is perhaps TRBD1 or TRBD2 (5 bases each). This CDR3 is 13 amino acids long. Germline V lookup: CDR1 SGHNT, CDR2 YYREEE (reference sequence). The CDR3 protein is CGSSLRQGDEQFF. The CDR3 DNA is TGTGGCAGCAGCTTGAGGCAGGGAGATGAGCAGTTCTTC.

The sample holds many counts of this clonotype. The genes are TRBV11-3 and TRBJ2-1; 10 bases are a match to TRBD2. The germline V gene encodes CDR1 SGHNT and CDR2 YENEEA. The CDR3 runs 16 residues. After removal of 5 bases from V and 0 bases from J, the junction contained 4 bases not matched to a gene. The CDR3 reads CASSQTSGNSYNEQFF. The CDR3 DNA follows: TGTGCCAGCAGCCAAACTAGCGGGAACTCCTACAATGAGCAGTTCTTC.

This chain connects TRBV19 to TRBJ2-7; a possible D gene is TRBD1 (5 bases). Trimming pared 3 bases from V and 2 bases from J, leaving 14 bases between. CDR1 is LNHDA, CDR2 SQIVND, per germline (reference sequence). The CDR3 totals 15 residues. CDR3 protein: CASSIGWGQTYEQYF. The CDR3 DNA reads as TGTGCCAGTAGTATCGGATGGGGCCAGACCTACGAGCAGTACTTC.

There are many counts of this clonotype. CDR3 DNA sequence: TGTGCCAGCAGGGGGACAGCCTCCGATTCACCCCTCCACTTT. It specifies CASRGTASDSPLHF. V is TRBV7-9 and J is TRBJ1-6, with TRBD1 matching 7 bases. The CDR3 has 14 residues. Trimming at V came to 6 bases and at J to 8 bases, leaving 7 bases not matched to a gene. Looked up from germline, CDR1 is SEHNR and CDR2 is FQNEAQ (reference sequence).

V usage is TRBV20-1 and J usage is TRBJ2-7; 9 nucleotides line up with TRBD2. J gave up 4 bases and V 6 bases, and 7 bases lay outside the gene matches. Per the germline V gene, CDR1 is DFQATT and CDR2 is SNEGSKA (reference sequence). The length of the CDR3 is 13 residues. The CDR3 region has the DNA TGCAGTGCCGCCCCTAGCGGGGAATACGAGCAGTACTTC. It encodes CSAAPSGEYEQYF.

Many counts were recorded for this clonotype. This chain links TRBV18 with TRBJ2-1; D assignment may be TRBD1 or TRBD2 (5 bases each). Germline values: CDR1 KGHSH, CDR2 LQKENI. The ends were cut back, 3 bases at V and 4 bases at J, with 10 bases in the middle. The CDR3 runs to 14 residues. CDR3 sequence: CASSPSGQYNEQFF. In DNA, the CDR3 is TGTGCCAGCTCACCTTCGGGGCAATACAATGAGCAGTTCTTC.

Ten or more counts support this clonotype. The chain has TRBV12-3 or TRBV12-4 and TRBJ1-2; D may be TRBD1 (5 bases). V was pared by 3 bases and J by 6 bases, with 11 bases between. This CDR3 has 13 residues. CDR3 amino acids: CASSFWQGDGYTF. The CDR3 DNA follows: TGTGCCAGCAGTTTCTGGCAGGGTGATGGCTACACCTTC.

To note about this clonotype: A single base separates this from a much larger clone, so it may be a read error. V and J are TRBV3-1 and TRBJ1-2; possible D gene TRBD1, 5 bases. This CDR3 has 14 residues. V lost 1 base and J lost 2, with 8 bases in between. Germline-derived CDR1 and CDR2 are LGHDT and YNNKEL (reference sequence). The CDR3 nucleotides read TGTGCCAGCAGCCAAGGCGGGGACAACTATGGCTACACCTTC. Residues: CASSQGGDNYGYTF.

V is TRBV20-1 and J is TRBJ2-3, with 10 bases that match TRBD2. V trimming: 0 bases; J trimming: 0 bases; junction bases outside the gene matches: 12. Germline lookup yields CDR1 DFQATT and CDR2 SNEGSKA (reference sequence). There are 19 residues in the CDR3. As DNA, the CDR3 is TGCAGTGCTAGAGATCAATCTAGCGGGAGAGGGCTCAGCACAGATACGCAGTATTTT. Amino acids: CSARDQSSGRGLSTDTQYF.

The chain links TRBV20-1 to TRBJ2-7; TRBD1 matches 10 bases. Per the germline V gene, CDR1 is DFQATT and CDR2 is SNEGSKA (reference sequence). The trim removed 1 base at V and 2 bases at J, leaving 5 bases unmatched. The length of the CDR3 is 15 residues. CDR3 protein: CSARGPDRGTYEQYF. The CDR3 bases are TGCAGTGCTAGAGGGCCGGACAGGGGGACCTACGAGCAGTACTTC.

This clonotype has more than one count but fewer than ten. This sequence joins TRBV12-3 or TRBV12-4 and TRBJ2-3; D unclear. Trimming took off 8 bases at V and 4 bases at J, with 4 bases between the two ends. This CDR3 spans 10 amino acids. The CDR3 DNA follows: TGTGCCAGCGGCGCAGATACGCAGTATTTT. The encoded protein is CASGADTQYF.

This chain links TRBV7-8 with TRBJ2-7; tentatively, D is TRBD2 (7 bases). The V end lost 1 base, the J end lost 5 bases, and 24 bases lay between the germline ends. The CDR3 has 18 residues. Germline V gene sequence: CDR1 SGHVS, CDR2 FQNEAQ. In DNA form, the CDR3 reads TGTGCCAGCAGCTTAGGGTTCGGCGTCGGGGGGCGCGAGGACGAGCAGTACTTC. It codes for CASSLGFGVGGREDEQYF.

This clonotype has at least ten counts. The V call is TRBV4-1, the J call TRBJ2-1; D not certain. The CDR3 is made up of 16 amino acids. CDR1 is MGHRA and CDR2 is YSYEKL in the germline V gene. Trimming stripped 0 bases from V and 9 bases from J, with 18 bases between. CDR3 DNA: TGCGCCAGCAGCCAAGATCTTTCGGCGAGAGCATCTGAGCAGTTCTTC. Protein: CASSQDLSARASEQFF.

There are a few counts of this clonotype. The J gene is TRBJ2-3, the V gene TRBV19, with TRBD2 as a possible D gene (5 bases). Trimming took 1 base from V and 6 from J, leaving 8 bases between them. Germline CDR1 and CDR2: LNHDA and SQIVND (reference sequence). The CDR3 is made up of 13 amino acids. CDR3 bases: TGTGCCAGTAGTATAGGACTATCGGATACGCAGTATTTT. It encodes CASSIGLSDTQYF.

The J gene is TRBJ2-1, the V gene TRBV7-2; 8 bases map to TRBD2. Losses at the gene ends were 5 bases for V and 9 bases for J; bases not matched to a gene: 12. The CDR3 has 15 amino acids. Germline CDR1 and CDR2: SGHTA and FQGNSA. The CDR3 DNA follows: TGTGCCAGCAGCCAAGTAACTAGCGGATATAGTGAGCAGTTCTTC. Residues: CASSQVTSGYSEQFF.

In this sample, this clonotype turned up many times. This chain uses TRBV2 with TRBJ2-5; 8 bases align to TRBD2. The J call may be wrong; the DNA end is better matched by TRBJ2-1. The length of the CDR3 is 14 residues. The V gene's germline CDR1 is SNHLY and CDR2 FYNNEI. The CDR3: CATRRLANSDEQFF. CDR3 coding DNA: TGTGCCACCAGGAGACTAGCGAATAGCGATGAGCAGTTCTTC.

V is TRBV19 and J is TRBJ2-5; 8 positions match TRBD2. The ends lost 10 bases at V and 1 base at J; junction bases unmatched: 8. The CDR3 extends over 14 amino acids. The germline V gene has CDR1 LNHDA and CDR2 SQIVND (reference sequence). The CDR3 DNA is TGTGCCAATAGCCCGGGACTAGTCCAAGAGACCCAGTACTTC. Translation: CANSPGLVQETQYF. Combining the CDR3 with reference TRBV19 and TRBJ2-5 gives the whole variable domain DGGITQSPKYLFRKEGQNVTLSCEQNLNHDAMYWYRQDPGQGLRLIYYSQIVNDFQKGDIAEGYSVSREKKESFPLTVTSAQKNPTAFYLCANSPGLVQETQYFGPGTRLLVL.

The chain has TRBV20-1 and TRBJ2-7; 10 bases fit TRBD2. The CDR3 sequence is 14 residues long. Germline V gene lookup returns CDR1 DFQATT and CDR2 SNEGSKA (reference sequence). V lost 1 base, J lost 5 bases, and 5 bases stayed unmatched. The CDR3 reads CSARGLAGTDEQYF. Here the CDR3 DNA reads TGCAGTGCTAGAGGACTAGCGGGTACGGACGAGCAGTACTTC.

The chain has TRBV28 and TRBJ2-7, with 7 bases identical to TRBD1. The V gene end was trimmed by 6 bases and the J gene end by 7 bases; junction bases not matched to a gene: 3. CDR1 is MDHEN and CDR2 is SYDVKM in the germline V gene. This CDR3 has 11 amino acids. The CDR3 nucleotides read TGTGCCAGCAGGTCGGGACAGGAGCAGTACTTC. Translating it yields CASRSGQEQYF.

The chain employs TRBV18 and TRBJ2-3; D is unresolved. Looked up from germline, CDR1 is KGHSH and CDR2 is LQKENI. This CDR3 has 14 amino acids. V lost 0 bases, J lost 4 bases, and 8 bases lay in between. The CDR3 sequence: CASSPPEHADTQYF. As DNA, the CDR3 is TGTGCCAGCTCACCACCCGAGCATGCAGATACGCAGTATTTT.

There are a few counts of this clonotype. The CDR3 DNA sequence: TGCGCCAGCAGCTGGGACAGCCTCGGGGAGCAGTACTTC. Translated, it gives CASSWDSLGEQYF. This chain connects TRBV10-2 to TRBJ2-7; 7 bases agree with TRBD1. This CDR3 comprises 13 residues. With 6 bases clipped from V and 7 bases from J, the junction kept 9 bases outside the gene matches. CDR1 WSHSY and CDR2 SAAADI come from the germline V gene.